A selection of T cell receptor beta chains follows, all from one sample in a study of shared clonotypes between healthy human individuals. Some clones are missing from TCRdb's copy, which holds only in-frame ones; the method was immunoSEQ multiplex PCR. The sample has around 450,000 clones, 70% to 80% seen once; the top ten hold under 15%. Input material: PBMCs. These receptors were taken from a woman in her thirties or forties in good health. Some clones in this sample may be carry-over from other donors' samples. CDR3s include the opening cysteine and the closing phenylalanine or tryptophan. A D gene is named only where the DNA matches it firmly. Only part of the rows carry a size: once, few, many, or a class if the clone is expanded.

>TRBJ2-1|TRBD2|TRBV7-3|.
CASSAAGGLNEQFF
TGTGCCAGCAGCGCAGCGGGAGGGCTCAATGAGCAGTTCTTC
>TRBJ2-1|.|TRBV29-1|.
CSLDGTRGSYNEQFF
TGCAGCTTGGATGGGACCCGTGGGTCCTACAATGAGCAGTTCTTC
>TRBJ2-2|.|TRBV5-4|.
CASSRGPNTGELFF
TGTGCCAGCAGCCGGGGGCCGAACACCGGGGAGCTGTTTTTT
>TRBJ1-2|.|TRBV28|few
CASSWRYGYTF
TGTGCCAGCAGTTGGAGATATGGCTACACCTTC
>TRBJ2-5|.|TRBV11-1|.
CASTSWGKGETQYF
TGTGCCAGCACCTCTTGGGGAAAAGGGGAGACCCAGTACTTC
>TRBJ2-1|.|TRBV4-1|.
CASSQDTPRDEQFF
TGCGCCAGCAGCCAGGACACCCCCAGGGATGAGCAGTTCTTC
>TRBJ1-1|TRBD1|TRBV5-1|.
CASSSWDRGTEAFF
TGTGCCAGCAGCTCATGGGACAGGGGAACTGAAGCTTTCTTT
>TRBJ2-5|.|TRBV9|.
CASSHRGGSETQYF
TGTGCCAGCAGCCACAGGGGGGGGTCCGAGACCCAGTACTTC
>TRBJ2-7|.|TRBV19|.
CASSKEVSATYEQYF
TGTGCCAGTAGTAAGGAGGTTTCCGCTACCTACGAGCAGTACTTC
>TRBJ2-7|.|TRBV25-1|.
CASSVSTGGQTKQYEQYF
TGTGCCAGCAGTGTCAGCACTGGGGGGCAAACAAAGCAGTACGAGCAGTACTTC
>TRBJ2-7|.|TRBV30|once
CAWSISGSSYEQYF
TGTGCCTGGAGTATCTCAGGATCTTCCTACGAGCAGTACTTC
>TRBJ2-7|TRBD2|TRBV28|.
CASSPPTSGTYEQYF
TGTGCCAGCAGTCCCCCCACTAGCGGCACCTACGAGCAGTACTTC
>TRBJ2-1|TRBD2|TRBV9|.
CASSVRLADNEQFF
TGTGCCAGCAGCGTACGGCTAGCGGACAATGAGCAGTTCTTC
>TRBJ2-7|.|TRBV18|.
CASSPAYEQYF
TGTGCCAGCTCACCCGCCTACGAGCAGTACTTC
>TRBJ2-1|TRBD1|TRBV7-2|.
CASSIQTGGNEQFF
TGTGCCAGCAGCATCCAGACAGGGGGCAATGAGCAGTTCTTC
>TRBJ1-2|.|TRBV30|.
CAWSVNRGLSGYTF
TGTGCCTGGAGTGTAAATCGGGGGCTTAGTGGCTACACCTTC
>TRBJ2-2|TRBD2|TRBV6-1|.
CASSGLADTGELFF
TGTGCCAGCAGTGGGCTAGCGGATACCGGGGAGCTGTTTTTT
>TRBJ2-1|.|TRBV10-3|.
CAISESDGRSSYNEQFF
TGTGCCATCAGTGAGTCGGACGGGAGAAGCTCCTACAATGAGCAGTTCTTC
>TRBJ2-7|.|TRBV15|.
CATSRDPYEQYF
TGTGCCACCAGCAGAGATCCTTACGAGCAGTACTTC
>TRBJ2-1|TRBD1|TRBV28|.
CASKGTGGHNEQFF
TGTGCCAGCAAAGGGACAGGGGGCCACAATGAGCAGTTCTTC
>TRBJ1-4|.|TRBV28|.
CASSFPTGNNEKLFF
TGTGCCAGCAGTTTCCCAACCGGGAACAATGAAAAACTGTTTTTT
>TRBJ2-1|TRBD2|TRBV13|many
CASSLEVLAGGSSEQFF
TGTGCCAGCAGCTTAGAGGTGCTAGCGGGAGGGTCGAGTGAGCAGTTCTTC
>TRBJ2-1|.|TRBV11-2|.
CASSLEVSPGDEQFF
TGTGCCAGCAGCTTAGAGGTCTCGCCTGGAGATGAGCAGTTCTTC
>TRBJ1-2|.|TRBV5-8|.
CASSSGTVFYGYTF
TGTGCCAGCAGCTCCGGGACGGTTTTCTATGGCTACACCTTC
>TRBJ2-3|TRBD2|TRBV27|.
CASSWGGSGYTDTQYF
TGTGCCAGCAGTTGGGGCGGTAGCGGGTACACAGATACGCAGTATTTT
>TRBJ1-3|.|TRBV5-1|few
CASSPRLSSGNTIYF
TGCGCCAGCAGCCCCAGGCTCTCCTCTGGAAACACCATATATTTT
>TRBJ2-1|.|TRBV4-2|.
CASSQIGLEQFF
TGTGCCAGCAGCCAAATAGGTTTGGAGCAGTTCTTC
>TRBJ2-1|.|TRBV5-6|.
CASSRGLHSDEQFF
TGTGCCAGCAGCAGGGGTCTCCACTCTGATGAGCAGTTCTTC
>TRBJ2-1|.|TRBV18|.
CASSPLTGAGLNEQFF
TGTGCCAGCTCACCATTAACCGGGGCTGGCCTGAATGAGCAGTTCTTC
>TRBJ2-4|.|TRBV28|.
CASRRTSSSKNIQYF
TGTGCCAGCAGGAGAACTAGTTCCTCCAAAAACATTCAGTACTTC
>TRBJ2-7|TRBD1|TRBV29-1|.
CSVAGGQDYEQYF
TGCAGCGTTGCTGGTGGACAGGACTACGAGCAGTACTTC
>TRBJ2-7|TRBD1|TRBV4-1|few
CASSPHLRPGQGAEEQYF
TGCGCCAGCAGCCCCCACCTTCGTCCGGGACAGGGGGCGGAAGAGCAGTACTTC
>TRBJ2-5|.|TRBV13|.
CASSSGKKETQYF
TGTGCCAGCAGCTCGGGGAAAAAAGAGACCCAGTACTTC
>TRBJ2-1|TRBD2|TRBV6-1|few
CASSEWSLAGEWQFF
TGTGCCAGCAGTGAATGGTCCTTAGCGGGAGAATGGCAGTTCTTC
>TRBJ1-2|.|TRBV5-1|.
CASSLWHRNNYGYTF
TGCGCCAGCAGCTTGTGGCATCGAAACAACTATGGCTACACCTTC
>TRBJ2-3|.|TRBV15|.
CATSRDRRVTDTQYF
TGTGCCACCAGCAGAGATAGGAGAGTCACGGATACGCAGTATTTT
>TRBJ1-3|TRBD1|TRBV18|many
CASSYGQGKGNTIYF
TGTGCCAGCTCATATGGACAGGGAAAAGGAAACACCATATATTTT
>TRBJ2-7|TRBD1|TRBV4-1|.
CASSLRQGAIIPYEQYF
TGCGCCAGCAGCCTCCGACAGGGGGCCATTATCCCCTACGAGCAGTACTTC
>TRBJ2-3|.|TRBV28|.
CASSSYTDTQYF
TGTGCCAGCAGTTCCTATACAGATACGCAGTATTTT
>TRBJ2-5|.|TRBV25-1|few
CASKTSLGETQYF
TGTGCCAGCAAGACTAGTCTTGGGGAGACCCAGTACTTC
>TRBJ1-4|.|TRBV6-1|.
CASSDPRVGEKLFF
TGTGCCAGCAGTGACCCCCGGGTGGGGGAAAAACTGTTTTTT
>TRBJ1-4|.|TRBV19|.
CASSKRENNEKLFF
TGTGCCAGTAGTAAGAGGGAAAACAATGAAAAACTGTTTTTT
>TRBJ1-2|.|TRBV29-1|.
CSVELSGARGYTF
TGCAGCGTTGAATTGTCGGGGGCGCGAGGCTACACCTTC
>TRBJ2-1|TRBD2|TRBV19|.
CASSKYRGLEDNEQFF
TGTGCCAGTAGTAAGTACCGGGGACTAGAGGACAATGAGCAGTTCTTC
>TRBJ2-7|.|TRBV7-6|.
CASSLGGGTHYEQYF
TGTGCCAGCAGCTTAGGCGGCGGAACCCACTACGAGCAGTACTTC
>TRBJ2-1|TRBD2|TRBV28|few
CASKDRGRTYNEQFF
TGTGCCAGCAAGGATCGCGGGAGGACCTACAATGAGCAGTTCTTC
>TRBJ2-5|TRBD1|TRBV10-3|.
CAISVGGAQETQYF
TGTGCCATCAGCGTAGGGGGCGCGCAAGAGACCCAGTACTTC
>TRBJ1-1|TRBD1|TRBV27|.
CASTLYPGQGTEAFF
TGTGCCAGCACTCTATATCCGGGACAGGGTACTGAAGCTTTCTTT
>TRBJ1-5|.|TRBV7-2|.
CASSLAWARPQHF
TGTGCCAGCAGCTTAGCGTGGGCCCGACCCCAGCATTTT
>TRBJ1-3|.|TRBV28|.
CASSFTVSGLGNTIYF
TGTGCCAGCAGTTTTACAGTCTCAGGGTTAGGAAACACCATATATTTT
>TRBJ2-5|TRBD1|TRBV4-1|.
CASSTDRGGAETQYF
TGCGCCAGCAGCACTGATAGAGGGGGCGCAGAGACCCAGTACTTC
>TRBJ1-1|.|TRBV10-1|.
CASSGQLLADTEAFF
TGCGCCAGCAGTGGTCAGCTCCTGGCGGACACTGAAGCTTTCTTT